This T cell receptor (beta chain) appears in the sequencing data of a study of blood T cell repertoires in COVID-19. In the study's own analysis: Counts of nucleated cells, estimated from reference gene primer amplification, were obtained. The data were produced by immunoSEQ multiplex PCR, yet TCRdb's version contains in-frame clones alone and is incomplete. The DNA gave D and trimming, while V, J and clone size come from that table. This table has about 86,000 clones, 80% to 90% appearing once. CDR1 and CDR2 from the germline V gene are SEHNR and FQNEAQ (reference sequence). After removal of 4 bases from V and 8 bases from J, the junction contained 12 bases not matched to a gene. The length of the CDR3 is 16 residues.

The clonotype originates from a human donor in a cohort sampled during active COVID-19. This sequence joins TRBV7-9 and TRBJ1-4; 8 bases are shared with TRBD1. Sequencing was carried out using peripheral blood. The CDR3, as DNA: TGTGCCAGCAGCTCACGATCCGGGACAGGAAAAGAAAAACTGTTTTTT. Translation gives CASSSRSGTGKEKLFF. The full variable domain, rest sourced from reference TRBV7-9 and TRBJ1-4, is DTGVSQNPRHKITKRGQNVTFRCDPISEHNRLYWYRQTLGQGPEFLTYFQNEAQLEKSRLLSDRFSAERPKGSFSTLEIQRTEQGDSAMYLCASSSRSGTGKEKLFFGSGTQLSVL.